Following are 22 T cell receptor beta chains from one sample sequenced in a study of Ad26.COV2.S vaccination and SARS-CoV-2 variants. This sample's treatment: 19 received Ad26.COV2.S at low or high dose, single or two shots; roughly 5 received placebo; per-sample allocation not given. The samples date from day 63 after the first vaccine or placebo injection. Sequencing was performed with immunoSEQ multiplex PCR; in TCRdb, only in-frame clones are kept and a portion is missing. This sample has approximately 420,000 clones, with about 85% found just once. This sample comprised peripheral blood, obtained in a trial of Ad26.COV2.S vaccine versus placebo. The origin of the receptors is a person between 18 and 65 years old who received the Ad26.COV2.S COVID-19 vaccine or a placebo.

The genes are TRBV6-5 and TRBJ1-1; possibly TRBD1 for D (6 bases). The CDR3 sequence is 15 residues long. The germline CDR1 and CDR2 sequences are MNHEY and SVGAGI. V was clipped by 3 bases and J by 0 bases, with 11 bases between them. The CDR3 protein is CASSYSRGVNTEAFF. For the CDR3, the DNA is TGTGCCAGCAGTTATTCCAGGGGAGTGAACACTGAAGCTTTCTTT.

This clone was seen many times. The rearrangement joins TRBV27 to TRBJ2-7; 11 bases align to TRBD2. The J segment lost 0 bases and the V segment lost 5 bases, leaving 9 bases of the junction unmatched. The CDR3 has 17 amino acids. Germline V gene sequence: CDR1 MNHEY, CDR2 SMNVEV (reference sequence). CDR3 nucleotides: TGTGCCAGCAGTCTCCGTCTAGGGACTAGCGGCTCCTACGAGCAGTACTTC. Amino acid sequence: CASSLRLGTSGSYEQYF.

The V gene is TRBV7-9, the J gene TRBJ1-2; no clear D gene. V shed 2 bases and J shed 4 bases, with 8 bases lying between them. Germline V lookup: CDR1 SEHNR, CDR2 FQNEAQ (reference sequence). The CDR3 is made up of 13 amino acids. This CDR3 is CASSLQATYGYTF. The CDR3, as DNA: TGTGCCAGCAGCTTACAGGCCACCTATGGCTACACCTTC.

This clone showed up just once. V and J are TRBV6-1 and TRBJ1-2, with D possibly TRBD1 on 5 matching bases. The germline gives CDR1 MNHNS, CDR2 SASEGT. The V gene lost 1 base and the J gene lost 8 bases, with 20 bases spanning the gap. The CDR3 is made up of 16 amino acids. The DNA of the CDR3 is TGTGCCAGCAGTGAAGTTTGGTTCGGGACGCATGAAGGCTACACCTTC. Its protein is CASSEVWFGTHEGYTF.

The J gene is TRBJ2-5, the V gene TRBV6-2 or TRBV6-3; 13 positions agree with TRBD2. The CDR3 is made up of 18 amino acids. The germline V gene encodes CDR1 MNHEY and CDR2 SVGEGT. Germline trimming cut 0 bases from V and 1 base from J; bases unmatched to any gene: 5. Written as DNA, the CDR3 is TGTGCCAGCAGTTACTCGATTACTAGCGGGGGGGCCCAAGAGACCCAGTACTTC. Protein: CASSYSITSGGAQETQYF.

The rearrangement links TRBV18 to TRBJ1-2, with a weak D call TRBD1 (6 bases). Germline-derived CDR1 and CDR2 are KGHSH and LQKENI. CDR3 size: 14 residues. V was pared by 3 bases and J by 6 bases, with 14 bases between. DNA of the CDR3: TGTGCCAGCTCACCTGGGGGGGCGCTGAATGGCTACACCTTC. Protein sequence: CASSPGGALNGYTF.

V usage is TRBV30 and J usage is TRBJ1-3; TRBD1 matches 7 bases. The CDR3 is made up of 13 amino acids. V lost 4 bases and J lost 4; bases outside the gene matches: 4. Germline V lookup: CDR1 GTSNPN, CDR2 SVGIG (reference sequence). The CDR3 spells CAWMGQLGNTIYF. The CDR3 bases are TGTGCCTGGATGGGACAGCTCGGAAACACCATATATTTT.

This rearrangement joins TRBV20-1 to TRBJ1-6, with unresolved D. The CDR3 consists of 11 residues. V was cut by 3 bases and J by 7 bases, with 4 bases left in between. In germline, CDR1 is DFQATT, CDR2 SNEGSKA (reference sequence). CDR3 residues: CSASRNSPLHF. CDR3 coding DNA: TGCAGTGCTAGCAGGAATTCACCCCTCCACTTT.

V is TRBV5-1 and J is TRBJ1-1, with unresolved D. Germline loops: CDR1 SGHRS, CDR2 YFSETQ. This CDR3 is 13 amino acids long. With 2 bases removed from V and 7 bases from J, the gap between germline ends came to 12 bases. This CDR3 reads CASSLVFGDEAFF. In DNA form, the CDR3 reads TGCGCCAGCAGCTTAGTTTTCGGGGATGAAGCTTTCTTT. Drawing the rest from reference TRBV5-1 and TRBJ1-1, the complete variable domain is KAGVTQTPRYLIKTRGQQVTLSCSPISGHRSVSWYQQTPGQGLQFLFEYFSETQRNKGNFPGRFSGRQFSNSRSEMNVSTLELGDSALYLCASSLVFGDEAFFGQGTRLTVV.

This clone was detected a few times. The chain recombines TRBV19 with TRBJ1-5; D gene uncertain. Trimming removed 5 bases from V and 0 bases from J, with 8 bases in between. This CDR3 spans 14 amino acids. CDR1 and CDR2 (germline): LNHDA, SQIVND (reference sequence). The CDR3 DNA sequence: TGTGCCAGTAGTTTACTGAATAGCAATCAGCCCCAGCATTTT. Its translation is CASSLLNSNQPQHF. Using reference TRBV19 and TRBJ1-5 for the parts outside the CDR3, the full variable domain is DGGITQSPKYLFRKEGQNVTLSCEQNLNHDAMYWYRQDPGQGLRLIYYSQIVNDFQKGDIAEGYSVSREKKESFPLTVTSAQKNPTAFYLCASSLLNSNQPQHFGDGTRLSIL.

The chain recombines TRBV5-6 with TRBJ2-7; possibly TRBD1 or TRBD2 for D (5 bases each). The V end lost 3 bases, the J end lost 9 bases, and 16 bases lay between the germline ends. This CDR3 contains 13 residues. Germline V lookup: CDR1 SGHDT, CDR2 YYEEEE. Written as DNA, the CDR3 is TGTGCCAGCAGCTCCGGGACGGGAACGCCGCAGTACTTC. Its translation is CASSSGTGTPQYF.

The chain links TRBV2 to TRBJ2-1, with 10 bases lining up with TRBD1. Germline V gene sequence: CDR1 SNHLY, CDR2 FYNNEI. J was trimmed by 5 bases and V by 11 bases; bases with no gene match: 9. The CDR3 is 14 residues long. In DNA form, the CDR3 reads TGTGCCCTCCTCCGGGACAGGGGAGACAATGAGCAGTTCTTC. Residues: CALLRDRGDNEQFF.

CDR3 amino acids: CASSQEWTGQETQYF. CDR3 nucleotide sequence: TGCGCCAGCAGCCAAGAATGGACAGGTCAAGAGACCCAGTACTTC. The chain recombines TRBV4-1 with TRBJ2-5; 7 positions match TRBD1. The trim removed 0 bases at V and 2 bases at J, leaving 3 bases unmatched. Germline CDR1 and CDR2: MGHRA and YSYEKL. The CDR3 extends over 15 amino acids.

The V call is TRBV7-9, the J call TRBJ2-7, with D perhaps matching TRBD1 (6 bases). V was shortened by 4 bases and J by 4 bases, with 11 bases between the two germline ends. The germline CDR1 and CDR2 sequences are SEHNR and FQNEAQ (reference sequence). The CDR3 consists of 13 residues. This chain's CDR3 is CASSSLQGYEQYF. CDR3 nucleotides: TGTGCCAGCAGCTCCTTACAGGGTTACGAGCAGTACTTC.

The chain combines TRBV6-5 with TRBJ2-1; 7 nucleotides align to TRBD1. With 10 bases clipped from V and 3 bases from J, the junction kept 9 bases outside the gene matches. CDR1 is MNHEY, CDR2 SVGAGI, per germline. The CDR3 totals 14 residues. This CDR3 is CATTGTVRYNEQFF. The CDR3, as DNA: TGTGCCACCACCGGGACAGTCCGCTACAATGAGCAGTTCTTC.

The V call is TRBV2, the J call TRBJ2-1; 8 bases are shared with TRBD1. Germline assignment: CDR1 SNHLY and CDR2 FYNNEI. This CDR3 has 14 residues. The ends lost 6 bases at V and 9 bases at J; junction bases unmatched: 10. The CDR3 is CASSALSGGLEQFF. In nucleotides, the CDR3 is TGTGCCAGCAGCGCCTTATCAGGGGGCCTTGAGCAGTTCTTC.

The gene calls are TRBV5-6 and TRBJ1-2; TRBD1 aligns across 7 bases. Per the germline V gene, CDR1 is SGHDT and CDR2 is YYEEEE. This CDR3 contains 13 residues. V shed 5 bases, J shed 8 bases, and the junction held 9 bases outside the gene matches. In DNA form, the CDR3 reads TGTGCCAGCAGTTTCACAGGGGCGGAGGGCTACACCTTC. It is translated as CASSFTGAEGYTF.

This clone was seen more than once but under ten times. The chain employs TRBV19 and TRBJ1-1; D not certain. CDR1 and CDR2 (germline): LNHDA, SQIVND (reference sequence). Deletions cut 1 base from V and 3 bases from J, with 12 bases between. The CDR3 consists of 15 residues. DNA for the CDR3: TGTGCCAGTAGTATAGTTAGGCCATTTGACACTGAAGCTTTCTTT. Translation gives CASSIVRPFDTEAFF.

The chain combines TRBV18 with TRBJ2-7, with D hard to call. Per the germline V gene, CDR1 is KGHSH and CDR2 is LQKENI. The CDR3 loop spans 14 amino acids. The V end lost 3 bases, the J end lost 0 bases, and 9 bases lay between the germline ends. CDR3 nucleotides: TGTGCCAGCTCACCTCGCGACACCTCCTACGAGCAGTACTTC. Protein: CASSPRDTSYEQYF.

CDR3 nucleotide sequence: TGTGCCAGCAGCCCCGGGACGTATCCCTACAATGAGCAGTTCTTC. This sequence encodes CASSPGTYPYNEQFF. The chain couples TRBV7-2 to TRBJ2-1; D possibly matches TRBD1 or TRBD2 (5 bases each). CDR1 is SGHTA and CDR2 is FQGNSA in the germline V gene. This CDR3 contains 15 residues. Trimming stripped 5 bases from V and 2 bases from J, with 13 bases between.

V usage is TRBV10-3 and J usage is TRBJ1-2; D is ambiguous. The CDR3 is made up of 15 amino acids. Germline V gene data show CDR1 as ENHRY and CDR2 as SYGVKD. V shed 3 bases and J shed 0 bases, with 11 bases lying between them. This CDR3 is CAISDWAASNYGYTF. CDR3 in DNA: TGTGCCATCAGTGACTGGGCAGCCTCTAACTATGGCTACACCTTC.

This clone was recorded once. The chain uses TRBV3-1 (or the pseudogene TRBV3-2) and TRBJ2-7; D gene unclear. Germline CDR1 is LGHDT and CDR2 is YNNKEL (reference sequence). The CDR3 is 11 residues long. The ends were cut back, 1 base at V and 10 bases at J, with 8 bases in the middle. CDR3 protein: CASSQAQSQYF. CDR3 sequence (DNA): TGTGCCAGCAGCCAAGCCCAAAGTCAGTACTTC.